These T cell receptor beta chains were read from a single sample in a study of blood T cell repertoires in COVID-19. The protocol was immunoSEQ multiplex PCR, while the TCRdb copy is restricted to in-frame clones and leaves out a portion. The data show a few hundred thousand clones, around 83% seen once. The sequenced material came from PBMCs or T cells enriched from blood (not recorded which). All receptors come from a woman between 45 and 65 years old who had been exposed to COVID-19. CDR3s include the opening cysteine and the closing phenylalanine or tryptophan.

TRBJ2-7 | TRBV30 | CAWSPGTSYSYEQYF
TRBJ1-5 | TRBV19 | CASSITGQGAYGQPQHF
TRBJ1-1 | TRBV12-3/TRBV12-4 | CASTPKTEAFF
TRBJ2-3 | TRBV7-9 | CASSLGGLRTDTQYF
TRBJ2-7 | TRBV5-4 | CASSLGGEITGAEQYF
TRBJ2-1 | TRBV5-1 | CASSLGQGFGNEQFF
TRBJ1-1 | TRBV29-1 | CSVLDRGNTEAFF
TRBJ1-4 | TRBV3-1/TRBV3-2 | CASRARGLPGKLFF
TRBJ1-5 | TRBV30 | CAWSVTVPTLYSNQPQHF
TRBJ1-6 | TRBV3-1/TRBV3-2 | CASSQFRTGLNSPLHF
TRBJ2-2 | TRBV21-1 | CASNRGGLASLGPNTGELFF